This section outlines one TCR beta chain sequence together with its context. TCRdb keeps only in-frame clones here, not all; method: immunoSEQ multiplex PCR. This table has roughly 170,000 clones, roughly four fifths appearing once. This specimen comes from a study of blood T cell repertoires in COVID-19. Resolution of symptoms, clearance, or two negative PCRs was present in recovered Cohort 3 donors. CDR3 size: 15 residues. With V trimmed by 3 bases and J by 4 bases, 7 bases remained unmatched. Per the germline V gene, CDR1 is LGHNA and CDR2 is YSLEER. The source of this sequence is a man aged 45 to 65 who had recovered from COVID-19. The specimen sequenced was PBMCs or T cells enriched from blood (not recorded which). The chain joins TRBV4-3 to TRBJ2-7; TRBD1 agrees at 9 bases. CDR3 nucleotides: TGCGCCAGCAGCCAGTTGACAGGGGGAGGGTACGAGCAGTACTTC. Protein sequence: CASSQLTGGGYEQYF.